This section outlines one T cell receptor (beta chain) sequence together with its context. TCRdb re-called the PCR reads with MiXCR, one entry per CDR3 protein. The repertoire has some 20,000 distinct CDR3 sequences, more than 30% of them found once; the top ten carry about 7%. This sample is part of a study of immune characterization of retroperitoneal liposarcoma. This clonotype was obtained from a male donor with retroperitoneal liposarcoma. Material: blood.

CDR3 region: CASRGGYGIQETQFF. In DNA, the CDR3 is TGTGCCAGCAGAGGGGGATACGGAATCCAAGAGACCCAGTTCTTC. The chain links TRBV11-2 to TRBJ2-1, with a tentative D call TRBD1 (6 bases). Per the germline V gene, CDR1 is SGHAT and CDR2 is FQNNGV. The length of the CDR3 is 15 residues. V lost 6 bases, J lost 13 bases, and 25 bases lay in between.